Listed here are 29 T cell receptor beta chains from one sample, sequenced in a study of T cell repertoires in cytomegalovirus infection. Each CDR3 protein gets one entry after TCRdb re-called the reads with MiXCR. The repertoire includes around 490,000 distinct CDR3 sequences, 26% of them detected once, and approximately 13% sits in the top ten. The specimen was PBMCs. The receptors shown here come from a human donor in good health (CMV status not recorded). Some clones in this sample may be carry-over from other donors' samples.

This clonotype has just one count. The gene calls are TRBV20-1 and TRBJ2-1, with D uncertain. The CDR3 is 14 residues long. The germline V gene has CDR1 DFQATT and CDR2 SNEGSKA (reference sequence). Deletions cut 6 bases from V and 3 bases from J, with 15 bases between. CDR3 DNA: TGCAGTGCCCTACCTGGAAGCGACTACAATGAGCAGTTCTTC. This encodes CSALPGSDYNEQFF.

The sample holds a few counts of this clonotype. The chain couples TRBV7-8 to TRBJ1-5; unclear D gene. Trimming removed 3 bases from V and 3 bases from J, with 12 bases in between. Germline lookup yields CDR1 SGHVS and CDR2 FQNEAQ. CDR3 length: 15 amino acids. The CDR3 is CASSFHLDLNQPQHF. The CDR3 region has the DNA TGTGCCAGCAGCTTTCACTTAGACCTCAATCAGCCCCAGCATTTT.

This clonotype was recorded a few times. The chain uses TRBV7-6 and TRBJ2-1, with 7 bases that match TRBD1. V trimming: 5 bases; J trimming: 9 bases; junction bases outside the gene matches: 10. Germline assignment: CDR1 SGHVS and CDR2 FNYEAQ. This CDR3 is 14 amino acids long. DNA of the CDR3: TGTGCCAGCAGCGAGATACAGGGGTTGGGTGAGCAGTTCTTC. Translation: CASSEIQGLGEQFF.

The CDR3 DNA follows: TGTGCCAGCAGCCCCCGGGAGGTGATTGGTGGCTACACCTTC. It is translated as CASSPREVIGGYTF. The J gene is TRBJ1-2, the V gene TRBV7-9, with D unclear. This CDR3 has 14 amino acids. The V gene's germline CDR1 is SEHNR and CDR2 FQNEAQ (reference sequence). V was shortened by 5 bases and J by 7 bases, with 17 bases between the two germline ends.

The V call is TRBV7-6, the J call TRBJ2-3; 8 bases line up with TRBD1. The trim removed 5 bases at V and 3 bases at J, leaving 13 bases unmatched. The CDR3 contains 17 residues. CDR1 is SGHVS, CDR2 FNYEAQ, per germline. The CDR3 DNA sequence: TGTGCCAGCAGCCCCGGGACAGGAGTACTGGGGACAGATACGCAGTATTTT. As protein: CASSPGTGVLGTDTQYF.

This clonotype occurred a few times. As DNA, the CDR3 is TGTGCCAGCAGAACGACAGGGGAGAAGCAGTACTTC. This gives the protein CASRTTGEKQYF. This chain joins TRBV28 and TRBJ2-7; 8 positions agree with TRBD1. This CDR3 comprises 12 residues. The ends lost 6 bases at V and 8 bases at J; junction bases unmatched: 6. Germline V gene lookup returns CDR1 MDHEN and CDR2 SYDVKM. The full variable domain, with the rest looked up from reference TRBV28 and TRBJ2-7, is DVKVTQSSRYLVKRTGEKVFLECVQDMDHENMFWYRQDPGLGLRLIYFSYDVKMKEKGDIPEGYSVSREKKERFSLILESASTNQTSMYLCASRTTGEKQYFGPGTRLTVT.

This clonotype was counted only a few times. CDR3 loop: CAIRTSENTGELFF. The CDR3 coding sequence is TGTGCCATCCGGACTAGCGAGAACACCGGGGAGCTGTTTTTT. The chain couples TRBV6-1 to TRBJ2-2; 9 positions agree with TRBD2. V gave up 10 bases and J gave up 1 base; unmatched junction bases: 4. The CDR3 length is 14 residues. The germline V gene has CDR1 MNHNS and CDR2 SASEGT.

This chain joins TRBV29-1 and TRBJ1-2; D gene ambiguous. The ends were cut back, 7 bases at V and 4 bases at J, with 13 bases in the middle. Germline CDR1 is SQVTM and CDR2 is ANQGSEA. The CDR3 extends over 12 amino acids. CDR3 loop: CSDREDLYGYTF. In DNA form, the CDR3 reads TGCAGCGATAGGGAGGACCTCTATGGCTACACCTTC.

The rearrangement joins TRBV29-1 to TRBJ2-2; no clear D gene. The V gene's germline CDR1 is SQVTM and CDR2 ANQGSEA. This CDR3 has 12 residues. V was trimmed by 4 bases and J by 7 bases, leaving 10 bases between them. This chain's CDR3 is CSVVVGIGELFF. The CDR3 coding sequence is TGCAGCGTTGTCGTCGGAATCGGGGAGCTGTTTTTT.

In this sample, this clonotype turned up a few times. The chain joins TRBV29-1 to TRBJ1-1; possibly TRBD1 for D (6 bases). This CDR3 has 13 amino acids. CDR1 and CDR2 from the germline V gene are SQVTM and ANQGSEA. The ends were cut back, 7 bases at V and 4 bases at J, with 16 bases in the middle. This CDR3 reads CSALNRDITEAFF. In nucleotides, the CDR3 is TGCAGCGCCCTGAACAGGGATATCACTGAAGCTTTCTTT.

This clonotype was recorded many times. The chain joins TRBV7-2 to TRBJ2-3; 10 bases match TRBD1. CDR1 and CDR2 from the germline V gene are SGHTA and FQGNSA. This CDR3 comprises 19 residues. V was pared by 0 bases and J by 0 bases, with 9 bases of the junction left unmatched. The CDR3 sequence: CASSLARDRGRASTDTQYF. The CDR3 DNA follows: TGTGCCAGCAGCTTAGCCCGGGACAGGGGAAGAGCTAGCACAGATACGCAGTATTTT.

The chain combines TRBV6-2 or TRBV6-3 with TRBJ2-3, with TRBD2 as a possible D gene (6 bases). Germline V gives CDR1 MNHEY, CDR2 SVGEGT. V shed 6 bases and J shed 2 bases, with 15 bases lying between them. The CDR3 runs to 15 residues. CDR3 bases: TGTGCCAGCAGGCCTCCGGGACTCCACACAGATACGCAGTATTTT. This sequence encodes CASRPPGLHTDTQYF.

V gene TRBV7-4 combines with J gene TRBJ2-7; TRBD2 is a possible D gene (7 bases). In germline, CDR1 is SGHVT, CDR2 SQSDAQ. CDR3 length: 13 residues. Trimming left V 8 bases short and J 2 bases short, with 13 bases between. The CDR3 region is CASGRGGPYEQYF. CDR3 DNA: TGTGCCAGCGGTCGCGGGGGCCCCTACGAGCAGTACTTC.

Details on this clonotype: One end of the junction is discordant with germline, which a read error may explain. The chain recombines TRBV7-6 with TRBJ2-5; D gene unclear. In germline, CDR1 is SGHVS, CDR2 FNYEAQ. The length of the CDR3 is 11 residues. The CDR3: CSSSLVETQYF. CDR3 nucleotides: TGTTCCAGCAGCTTAGTTGAGACCCAGTACTTC. Full variable domain (rest looked up from reference TRBV7-6 and TRBJ2-5): GAGVSQSPRYKVTKRGQDVALRCDPISGHVSLYWYRQALGQGPEFLTYFNYEAQQDKSGLPNDRFSAERPEGSISTLTIQRTEQRDSAMYRCSSSLVETQYFGPGTRLLVL.

CDR3 residues: CACDRGDQPQHF. As DNA, the CDR3 is TGTGCCTGTGACAGGGGGGATCAGCCCCAGCATTTT. The chain recombines TRBV30 with TRBJ1-5, with 9 bases that match TRBD1. V trimming: 6 bases; J trimming: 5 bases; junction bases outside the gene matches: 2. Germline loops: CDR1 GTSNPN, CDR2 SVGIG (reference sequence). The CDR3 is 12 residues long.

The V gene is TRBV12-3 or TRBV12-4, the J gene TRBJ2-5, with 8 bases identical to TRBD1. This CDR3 has 15 residues. V lost 6 bases to trimming and J lost 4 bases; unmatched junction nucleotides: 10. CDR3 in DNA: TGTGCCAGCAGGTCTTCCGGGACAGGAGGAGAGACCCAGTACTTC. Translation: CASRSSGTGGETQYF.

The table lists this clonotype with many counts. The chain joins TRBV6-2 or TRBV6-3 to TRBJ2-5; no clear D gene. Germline V gene sequence: CDR1 MNHEY, CDR2 SVGEGT. This CDR3 has 16 residues. Trimming took 6 bases from V and 1 from J, leaving 18 bases between them. The CDR3 DNA reads TGTGCCAGCAGCCCACCTACGGAGCTAACCCAAGAGACCCAGTACTTC. Its translation is CASSPPTELTQETQYF.

The J gene is TRBJ2-7, the V gene TRBV6-2 or TRBV6-3; weak D call: TRBD2 (6 bases). CDR3 length equals 14 residues. CDR1 MNHEY and CDR2 SVGEGT come from the germline V gene. Trimming shortened V by 4 bases and J by 2 bases, and 12 bases separated the two germline ends. The CDR3 region is CASSFGTVPYEQYF. DNA for the CDR3: TGTGCCAGCAGTTTTGGGACTGTTCCCTACGAGCAGTACTTC.

The chain has TRBV18 and TRBJ2-1; 7 nucleotides match TRBD1. The CDR3 contains 19 residues. From germline, CDR1 is KGHSH and CDR2 LQKENI. Losses at the gene ends were 1 base for V and 2 bases for J; bases not matched to a gene: 14. The CDR3 is CASSPLDQGQALTYNEQFF. The CDR3 region has the DNA TGTGCCAGCTCACCACTCGATCAAGGACAGGCCCTTACCTACAATGAGCAGTTCTTC.

This clonotype has only a few counts. The chain employs TRBV6-2 or TRBV6-3 and TRBJ2-1; 7 bases line up with TRBD1. The junction had 13 bases not matched to a gene; V was cut back by 8 bases and J by 15 bases. In germline, CDR1 is MNHEY, CDR2 SVGEGT. This CDR3 region has 12 residues. CDR3 in DNA: TGTGCCAGCCTCTTACTAGGGGGCGGGTTGTTCTTC. Its protein is CASLLLGGGLFF.

This clonotype occurred a few times. J is TRBJ1-6 and V is TRBV9; no clear D gene. CDR1 SGDLS and CDR2 YYNGEE come from the germline V gene. The CDR3 has 15 residues. The V end was cut by 0 bases, the J end by 3 bases, with 7 bases between. CDR3 bases: TGTGCCAGCAGCGTAGAAGGAATCTATAATTCACCCCTCCACTTT. Amino acids: CASSVEGIYNSPLHF.

The gene calls are TRBV30 and TRBJ1-1; a weak D match, TRBD1 (6 bases). Germline assignment: CDR1 GTSNPN and CDR2 SVGIG (reference sequence). This CDR3 is built from 13 residues. V was shortened by 0 bases and J by 4 bases, with 9 bases between the two germline ends. In DNA form, the CDR3 reads TGTGCCTGGAGTGTACAGGGCTCCACTGAAGCTTTCTTT. Translating gives CAWSVQGSTEAFF.

In its sample, this clonotype was seen a few times. V is TRBV12-3 or TRBV12-4 and J is TRBJ2-1, with TRBD2 identical over 15 bases. This CDR3 region has 16 residues. Germline trimming cut 5 bases from V and 3 bases from J; bases unmatched to any gene: 2. CDR3 in amino acids: CASSGLAGGHYNEQFF. The CDR3 DNA reads as TGTGCCAGCAGTGGACTAGCGGGAGGGCACTACAATGAGCAGTTCTTC.

This clonotype was counted a single time. An end of the junction does not agree with germline; a read error may underlie this. This sequence joins TRBV20-1 and TRBJ2-1, with D hard to call. CDR1 DFQATT and CDR2 SNEGSKA come from the germline V gene (reference sequence). CDR3 length: 17 residues. CDR3 sequence: CSARDMGSARAYNEQLF. CDR3 nucleotide sequence: TGCAGTGCTAGAGATATGGGGTCGGCTCGCGCCTACAATGAGCAGTTATTC.

Concerning this clonotype: The junction differs from germline at one of its ends, possibly a read error. The chain employs TRBV5-1 and TRBJ1-1, with D maybe TRBD1 (5 bases). Germline V gene lookup returns CDR1 SGHRS and CDR2 YFSETQ. The CDR3 has 13 residues. For the CDR3, the DNA is TGCGCCAGCAGCACCGTGGGTTTACAGGACCTCTTATTT. Translation: CASSTVGLQDLLF.

This clonotype was detected only a few times. This rearrangement joins TRBV7-6 to TRBJ2-1; tentatively, D is TRBD1 (7 bases). Germline CDR1 and CDR2: SGHVS and FNYEAQ. The CDR3 loop spans 15 amino acids. Trimming shortened V by 5 bases and J by 1 base, and 12 bases separated the two germline ends. The CDR3 spells CASSPRGASYNEQFF. As DNA, the CDR3 is TGTGCCAGCAGCCCCAGGGGGGCTTCCTACAATGAGCAGTTCTTC. Variable domain in full (rest from reference TRBV7-6 and TRBJ2-1): GAGVSQSPRYKVTKRGQDVALRCDPISGHVSLYWYRQALGQGPEFLTYFNYEAQQDKSGLPNDRFSAERPEGSISTLTIQRTEQRDSAMYRCASSPRGASYNEQFFGPGTRLTVL.

This clonotype was counted at least ten times. The chain joins TRBV7-9 to TRBJ1-5, with D perhaps matching TRBD1 (5 bases). Germline-derived CDR1 and CDR2 are SEHNR and FQNEAQ (reference sequence). The CDR3 contains 15 residues. V lost 1 base and J 7 bases, leaving 14 bases between the germline ends. The CDR3 region is CASSLGWGRDQPQHF. CDR3 bases: TGTGCCAGCAGCTTAGGATGGGGGAGGGACCAGCCCCAGCATTTT.

In its sample, this clonotype was seen a few times. V gene TRBV19 combines with J gene TRBJ2-3; 11 nucleotides align to TRBD2. The germline V gene encodes CDR1 LNHDA and CDR2 SQIVND (reference sequence). With V trimmed by 3 bases and J by 4 bases, 6 bases remained unmatched. The CDR3 spans 16 residues. The CDR3 region is CASSIFTSGSADTQYF. The CDR3 DNA follows: TGTGCCAGTAGTATCTTCACTAGCGGGAGCGCAGATACGCAGTATTTT.

The chain joins TRBV4-1 to TRBJ1-1; D ambiguous. CDR1 MGHRA and CDR2 YSYEKL come from the germline V gene. The V end lost 0 bases, the J end lost 9 bases, and 11 bases lay between the germline ends. CDR3 length: 13 residues. CDR3 coding DNA: TGCGCCAGCAGCCAAGATAGTGCCCGACAAGCTTTCTTT. It codes for CASSQDSARQAFF.